This is a list of T cell receptor beta chains from one sample in a study of CD8+ T cells in alopecia areata. TCRdb's copy holds only in-frame clones and misses some; the assay was immunoSEQ multiplex PCR. The data show some 100,000 clones, with roughly 40% seen just once and roughly 18% held by the top ten. Here the sequenced sample was CD8+ T cells sorted from blood, taken at week 24, from a patient treated with tofacitinib. These receptors came from a human donor with alopecia areata. Both conserved end residues are part of each CDR3. Each record gives: clone size, V gene, J gene, D gene, CDR3 DNA, CDR3 protein. The D gene is left open where the match is weak. Size is omitted from some rows. Given values are once, few, many or a class for expanded clones.

size: NA; V: TRBV7-9; J: TRBJ2-7; D: NA; DNA: TGTGCCAGCAGCCCGACGGACAGATCCTACGAGCAGTACTTC; CDR3: CASSPTDRSYEQYF
size: NA; V: TRBV6-1; J: TRBJ2-7; D: TRBD1; DNA: TGTGCCAGCACCCTACTAGGGACAGGGATCTACGAGCAGTACTTC; CDR3: CASTLLGTGIYEQYF
size: many; V: TRBV11-2; J: TRBJ2-1; D: NA; DNA: TGTGCCAGCAGCCCAAAGAAGCTAGGCTACAATGAGCAGTTCTTC; CDR3: CASSPKKLGYNEQFF
size: many; V: TRBV6-5; J: TRBJ2-1; D: NA; DNA: TGTGCCAGCGGCCATGAGCAGTTCTTC; CDR3: CASGHEQFF
size: NA; V: TRBV9; J: TRBJ2-1; D: TRBD2; DNA: TGTGCCAGCAGTAGCGGGGGGGACAATGAGCAGTTCTTC; CDR3: CASSSGGDNEQFF
size: NA; V: TRBV10-2; J: TRBJ2-1; D: NA; DNA: TGTGCCAGCAGTTACACACGGGAAGGCAATGAGCAGTTCTTC; CDR3: CASSYTREGNEQFF
size: NA; V: TRBV7-9; J: TRBJ1-5; D: NA; DNA: TGTGCCAGCAGCCAGGGTTTAAGCAATCAGCCCCAGCATTTT; CDR3: CASSQGLSNQPQHF
size: NA; V: TRBV5-1; J: TRBJ2-7; D: NA; DNA: TGCGCCAGCAGCTTGTGGGCAGCTTCTACCTACGAGCAGTACTTC; CDR3: CASSLWAASTYEQYF
size: few; V: TRBV9; J: TRBJ2-3; D: NA; DNA: TGTGCCAGCAGCGTAGAATCCCCCAGCACAGATACGCAGTATTTT; CDR3: CASSVESPSTDTQYF
size: NA; V: TRBV29-1; J: TRBJ2-1; D: NA; DNA: TGCAGCGTTGAAGAGACGGGGGTGGTCTTC; CDR3: CSVEETGVVF
size: NA; V: TRBV9; J: TRBJ2-5; D: TRBD1; DNA: TGTGCCAGCAGCCCGGACAGGGGGCGCGGGGAGACCCAGTACTTC; CDR3: CASSPDRGRGETQYF
size: NA; V: TRBV9; J: TRBJ2-3; D: TRBD1; DNA: TGTGCCAGCAGCAGGCAGGGGGCGAGCACAGATACGCAGTATTTT; CDR3: CASSRQGASTDTQYF
size: NA; V: TRBV29-1; J: TRBJ2-7; D: NA; DNA: TGCAGCGTTGTGATAGGGGGCGAGCAGTACTTC; CDR3: CSVVIGGEQYF
size: NA; V: TRBV29-1; J: TRBJ2-2; D: TRBD2; DNA: TGCAGCGTACCAGGGGGTAGCGGGAGGGGAATCGGGGAGCTGTTTTTT; CDR3: CSVPGGSGRGIGELFF
size: few; V: TRBV11-2; J: TRBJ2-7; D: TRBD2; DNA: TGTGCCAGCAGCTTAGGGACTAGCTACGAGCAGTACTTC; CDR3: CASSLGTSYEQYF
size: few; V: TRBV27; J: TRBJ2-1; D: TRBD2; DNA: TGTGCCAGCAGTTTTAGCGGGGACTCCTACAATGAGCAGTTCTTC; CDR3: CASSFSGDSYNEQFF
size: NA; V: TRBV7-3; J: TRBJ2-1; D: NA; DNA: TGTGCCAGCAGCCGTGGGGTCTCCTACAATGAGCAGTTCTTC; CDR3: CASSRGVSYNEQFF
size: once; V: TRBV7-9; J: TRBJ2-1; D: NA; DNA: TGTGCCAGCAGCTTAGAGCCCCACAATGAGCAGTTCTTC; CDR3: CASSLEPHNEQFF
size: NA; V: TRBV7-3; J: TRBJ2-3; D: TRBD2; DNA: TGTGCCAGCGCCGCGGTAGCGGGAGGAGCGGATACGCAGTATTTT; CDR3: CASAAVAGGADTQYF
size: many; V: TRBV5-5; J: TRBJ2-1; D: NA; DNA: TGTGCCAGCGCTGCGACGGACTCCTACAATGAGCAGTTCTTC; CDR3: CASAATDSYNEQFF
size: few; V: TRBV15; J: TRBJ2-5; D: NA; DNA: TGTGCCACCAGCGTCGGTGGGGGTAGCGCCCAGTACTTC; CDR3: CATSVGGGSAQYF
size: NA; V: TRBV30; J: TRBJ2-2; D: NA; DNA: TGTGCCTGGAGTGTACTAGGCCCGAACACCGGGGAGCTGTTTTTT; CDR3: CAWSVLGPNTGELFF